The rows below give T cell receptor beta chains drawn from one sample of a study of blood T cell repertoires in COVID-19. Clones were read by immunoSEQ multiplex PCR, and TCRdb kept only the in-frame ones, dropping some. This sample has 90,000 to 120,000 clones, with about 88% found just once. The sequencing sample was made of peripheral blood. Receptor source: a human donor in a cohort sampled during active COVID-19. CDR3s include the opening cysteine and the closing phenylalanine or tryptophan. D genes are given only for firm matches. Clone size is stated in some rows and not others, as once, few, many or a class when expanded.

v_gene: TRBV5-4
d_gene: NA
j_gene: TRBJ1-6
abundance: NA
CDR3aa: CASSLDGQRTGSPLHF
CDR3nt: TGTGCCAGCAGCTTGGATGGACAGAGAACCGGTTCACCCCTCCACTTT

v_gene: TRBV30
d_gene: NA
j_gene: TRBJ1-4
abundance: NA
CDR3aa: CACGGQSNEKLFF
CDR3nt: TGTGCCTGCGGAGGACAGAGTAATGAAAAACTGTTTTTT

v_gene: TRBV9
d_gene: TRBD1
j_gene: TRBJ2-2
abundance: NA
CDR3aa: CASSVQGAQGTGELFF
CDR3nt: TGTGCCAGCAGCGTTCAGGGGGCACAGGGCACCGGGGAGCTGTTTTTT

v_gene: TRBV14
d_gene: NA
j_gene: TRBJ2-5
abundance: NA
CDR3aa: CASSRGLRETQYF
CDR3nt: TGTGCCAGCAGCCGAGGCCTTCGGGAGACCCAGTACTTC

v_gene: TRBV20-1
d_gene: NA
j_gene: TRBJ1-2
abundance: NA
CDR3aa: CSASRQGRGYTF
CDR3nt: TGCAGTGCTAGTAGGCAGGGTCGGGGCTACACCTTC

v_gene: TRBV2
d_gene: NA
j_gene: TRBJ1-5
abundance: NA
CDR3aa: CASSETGGDQHF
CDR3nt: TGTGCCAGCAGCGAGACGGGGGGAGACCAGCATTTT

v_gene: TRBV28
d_gene: NA
j_gene: TRBJ2-1
abundance: NA
CDR3aa: CASSPGQPRQFF
CDR3nt: TGTGCCAGCAGTCCCGGACAGCCGAGACAGTTCTTC

v_gene: TRBV7-2
d_gene: NA
j_gene: TRBJ1-5
abundance: NA
CDR3aa: CASSFSGIIYQPQHF
CDR3nt: TGTGCCAGCAGCTTCAGCGGGATCATATATCAGCCCCAGCATTTT

v_gene: TRBV5-1
d_gene: NA
j_gene: TRBJ2-2
abundance: NA
CDR3aa: CASSSFSGELFF
CDR3nt: TGCGCCAGCAGCTCGTTCTCTGGGGAGCTGTTTTTT

v_gene: TRBV4-1
d_gene: NA
j_gene: TRBJ2-6
abundance: NA
CDR3aa: CASSQEPTVSGANVLTF
CDR3nt: TGCGCCAGCAGCCAAGAACCGACAGTCTCTGGGGCCAACGTCCTGACTTTC

v_gene: TRBV27
d_gene: NA
j_gene: TRBJ1-5
abundance: NA
CDR3aa: CATAQGGYSNQPQHF
CDR3nt: TGTGCCACCGCCCAAGGGGGATATAGCAATCAGCCCCAGCATTTT

v_gene: TRBV5-5
d_gene: TRBD1
j_gene: TRBJ2-7
abundance: NA
CDR3aa: CASSLRGDRGTYEQYF
CDR3nt: TGTGCCAGCAGCCTACGGGGGGACAGGGGGACCTACGAGCAGTACTTC

v_gene: TRBV4-2
d_gene: TRBD2
j_gene: TRBJ2-7
abundance: NA
CDR3aa: CASSQDLAGGYEQYF
CDR3nt: TGTGCCAGCAGCCAAGATTTAGCGGGAGGGTACGAGCAGTACTTC

v_gene: TRBV9
d_gene: NA
j_gene: TRBJ2-2
abundance: few
CDR3aa: CASSRQTGGELFF
CDR3nt: TGTGCCAGCAGTCGCCAAACGGGCGGGGAGCTGTTTTTT

v_gene: TRBV4-3
d_gene: NA
j_gene: TRBJ1-4
abundance: NA
CDR3aa: CASSQEFGGRNEKLFF
CDR3nt: TGCGCCAGCAGCCAAGAATTTGGGGGCCGAAATGAAAAACTGTTTTTT

v_gene: TRBV12-5
d_gene: NA
j_gene: TRBJ1-1
abundance: NA
CDR3aa: CASGLTGTEAFF
CDR3nt: TGTGCTAGTGGCCTGACTGGGACTGAAGCTTTCTTT

v_gene: TRBV2
d_gene: TRBD2
j_gene: TRBJ2-3
abundance: NA
CDR3aa: CASKSGTSGIITDTQYF
CDR3nt: TGTGCCAGCAAGAGCGGGACTAGCGGGATAATAACAGATACGCAGTATTTT

v_gene: TRBV5-6
d_gene: TRBD2
j_gene: TRBJ2-2
abundance: NA
CDR3aa: CASRPAGGRTGELFF
CDR3nt: TGTGCCAGCAGGCCAGCGGGAGGGCGCACCGGGGAGCTGTTTTTT

v_gene: TRBV27
d_gene: TRBD1
j_gene: TRBJ1-5
abundance: NA
CDR3aa: CASRLTGLSDQPQHF
CDR3nt: TGTGCCAGCAGACTGACAGGGCTTAGCGATCAGCCCCAGCATTTT

v_gene: TRBV5-5
d_gene: NA
j_gene: TRBJ1-1
abundance: NA
CDR3aa: CASSSRAPNGTFF
CDR3nt: TGTGCCAGCAGCTCGCGGGCCCCGAATGGAACTTTCTTT

v_gene: TRBV5-1
d_gene: TRBD1
j_gene: TRBJ1-2
abundance: many
CDR3aa: CASSPTGEASYGYTF
CDR3nt: TGCGCCAGCAGCCCCACAGGGGAAGCGAGCTATGGCTACACCTTC

v_gene: TRBV29-1
d_gene: NA
j_gene: TRBJ1-4
abundance: NA
CDR3aa: CSVGGGLSSEKLFF
CDR3nt: TGCAGCGTTGGAGGAGGTCTCTCAAGCGAAAAACTGTTTTTT

v_gene: TRBV3-1/TRBV3-2
d_gene: NA
j_gene: TRBJ1-5
abundance: NA
CDR3aa: CASSRGNQPQHF
CDR3nt: TGTGCCAGCAGCCGCGGGAATCAGCCCCAGCATTTT

v_gene: TRBV12-3/TRBV12-4
d_gene: NA
j_gene: TRBJ1-6
abundance: once
CDR3aa: CASSQAQNSPLHF
CDR3nt: TGTGCCAGCAGTCAGGCACAGAATTCACCCCTCCACTTT

v_gene: TRBV4-1
d_gene: TRBD1
j_gene: TRBJ2-3
abundance: NA
CDR3aa: CASSAVHTGGWETDTQYF
CDR3nt: TGCGCCAGCAGCGCAGTACACACAGGGGGCTGGGAAACAGATACGCAGTATTTT

v_gene: TRBV5-8
d_gene: NA
j_gene: TRBJ2-7
abundance: NA
CDR3aa: CASRRTANYEQYF
CDR3nt: TGTGCCAGCAGGCGGACAGCCAACTACGAGCAGTACTTC

v_gene: TRBV24-1
d_gene: TRBD1
j_gene: TRBJ2-5
abundance: few
CDR3aa: CATSDGGRGQETQYF
CDR3nt: TGTGCCACCAGTGATGGAGGCAGGGGGCAGGAGACCCAGTACTTC

v_gene: TRBV4-2
d_gene: TRBD2
j_gene: TRBJ2-1
abundance: once
CDR3aa: CASSQGAPWTSGGPNEQFF
CDR3nt: TGTGCCAGCAGCCAAGGAGCCCCCTGGACTAGCGGGGGGCCGAATGAGCAGTTCTTC

v_gene: TRBV7-8
d_gene: TRBD1
j_gene: TRBJ2-5
abundance: NA
CDR3aa: CASSLWGQGSSETQYF
CDR3nt: TGTGCCAGCAGCCTATGGGGACAGGGCTCCTCCGAGACCCAGTACTTC

v_gene: TRBV19
d_gene: TRBD2
j_gene: TRBJ2-1
abundance: NA
CDR3aa: CASSLGLAGENEQFF
CDR3nt: TGTGCCAGTAGTCTAGGACTAGCGGGAGAGAATGAGCAGTTCTTC

v_gene: TRBV25-1
d_gene: NA
j_gene: TRBJ2-7
abundance: medium-sized
CDR3aa: CASSETEGSYEQYF
CDR3nt: TGTGCCAGCAGTGAAACGGAGGGGAGCTACGAGCAGTACTTC

v_gene: TRBV5-6
d_gene: TRBD1
j_gene: TRBJ2-7
abundance: NA
CDR3aa: CASSRQGSTYEQYF
CDR3nt: TGTGCCAGCAGCCGACAGGGTTCGACCTACGAGCAGTACTTC

v_gene: TRBV28
d_gene: NA
j_gene: TRBJ2-3
abundance: NA
CDR3aa: CASSASVGRGDFDTQYF
CDR3nt: TGTGCCAGCAGTGCGTCGGTTGGGCGGGGAGATTTCGATACGCAGTATTTT

v_gene: TRBV7-9
d_gene: NA
j_gene: TRBJ2-5
abundance: NA
CDR3aa: CASSLRPEGETQYF
CDR3nt: TGTGCCAGCAGCTTAAGGCCCGAGGGCGAGACCCAGTACTTC

v_gene: TRBV19
d_gene: NA
j_gene: TRBJ1-2
abundance: NA
CDR3aa: CASSTSFDSYGYTF
CDR3nt: TGTGCCAGTAGTACCTCCTTTGACAGCTATGGCTACACCTTC

v_gene: TRBV4-2
d_gene: NA
j_gene: TRBJ1-2
abundance: NA
CDR3aa: CASSQDAQGNYGYTF
CDR3nt: TGTGCCAGCAGCCAAGATGCCCAGGGTAACTATGGCTACACCTTC

v_gene: TRBV11-3
d_gene: TRBD2
j_gene: TRBJ2-1
abundance: NA
CDR3aa: CASSLQFTSGRENEQFF
CDR3nt: TGTGCCAGCAGCTTACAGTTTACTAGCGGGAGGGAGAATGAGCAGTTCTTC

v_gene: TRBV3-1/TRBV3-2
d_gene: TRBD2
j_gene: TRBJ2-3
abundance: once
CDR3aa: CASRGGTDTQYF
CDR3nt: TGTGCCTCTCGGGGGGGCACAGATACGCAGTATTTT

v_gene: TRBV28
d_gene: NA
j_gene: TRBJ1-2
abundance: NA
CDR3aa: CASSLEGYGYTF
CDR3nt: TGTGCCAGCAGTTTAGAGGGCTATGGCTACACCTTC

v_gene: TRBV7-9
d_gene: NA
j_gene: TRBJ2-7
abundance: NA
CDR3aa: CASSLEAMRSSSYEQYF
CDR3nt: TGTGCCAGCAGCTTAGAAGCTATGCGGTCCTCAAGCTACGAGCAGTACTTC

v_gene: TRBV6-5
d_gene: NA
j_gene: TRBJ2-3
abundance: NA
CDR3aa: CASSYSLGGGTDTQYF
CDR3nt: TGTGCCAGCAGTTACTCTCTGGGGGGTGGGACAGATACGCAGTATTTT

v_gene: TRBV19
d_gene: NA
j_gene: TRBJ1-1
abundance: NA
CDR3aa: CASSMRGGTEAFF
CDR3nt: TGTGCCAGTAGTATGAGGGGGGGAACTGAAGCTTTCTTT

v_gene: TRBV2
d_gene: TRBD1
j_gene: TRBJ2-2
abundance: NA
CDR3aa: CASTGWTGGDGELFF
CDR3nt: TGTGCCAGCACCGGGTGGACAGGGGGGGACGGGGAGCTGTTTTTT

v_gene: TRBV5-4
d_gene: TRBD1
j_gene: TRBJ2-2
abundance: NA
CDR3aa: CASTSRGTNTGELFF
CDR3nt: TGTGCCAGCACCTCCAGGGGGACGAACACCGGGGAGCTGTTTTTT

v_gene: TRBV25-1
d_gene: NA
j_gene: TRBJ1-1
abundance: NA
CDR3aa: CASSGSWGVVVETEAFF
CDR3nt: TGTGCCAGCAGTGGCTCATGGGGGGTAGTTGTGGAGACTGAAGCTTTCTTT

v_gene: TRBV18
d_gene: NA
j_gene: TRBJ1-1
abundance: NA
CDR3aa: CASSLDQGAEAFF
CDR3nt: TGTGCCAGCTCACTGGACCAGGGTGCTGAAGCTTTCTTT

v_gene: TRBV20-1
d_gene: NA
j_gene: TRBJ2-7
abundance: NA
CDR3aa: CSAGSYEQYF
CDR3nt: TGCAGTGCAGGGAGCTACGAGCAGTACTTC

v_gene: TRBV7-6
d_gene: NA
j_gene: TRBJ2-1
abundance: NA
CDR3aa: CASSQAQGLTYNEQFF
CDR3nt: TGTGCCAGCAGCCAAGCGCAGGGGCTGACCTACAATGAGCAGTTCTTC

v_gene: TRBV2
d_gene: NA
j_gene: TRBJ1-1
abundance: NA
CDR3aa: CARAGTTMNTEAFF
CDR3nt: TGTGCCAGAGCCGGGACAACCATGAACACTGAAGCTTTCTTT

v_gene: TRBV9
d_gene: NA
j_gene: TRBJ2-3
abundance: once
CDR3aa: CASSTHRVGTDTQYF
CDR3nt: TGTGCCAGCAGCACCCACAGGGTTGGCACAGATACGCAGTATTTT